This entry is about one TCR beta chain. Its antigen remains undetermined. The input lacks base qualities; no much larger clone sits a single base away. Its CDR3 holds 14 amino acids, cysteine through phenylalanine. Only the CDR3 DNA stays, 42 bases, in frame from base 1. The V end loses 3 bases and the J end loses 3 bases, and a stretch of 12 bases separates them. The germline V gene (reference sequence) supplies CDR1 SGHNT and CDR2 YYREEE. This sample stems from a study of blood T cell repertoires in COVID-19 (dated by TCRdb to the early 2020s). About the full investigation: The collaborator samples originated in the United States, Italy and Spain and spanned the acute and convalescent phases of COVID-19. The sample metadata nearly always contained a de-identified subject ID, COVID-19 status, age in years and sex. Subjects who had been exposed to COVID-19, were actively infected with it, or had recovered from it provided the deeply sampled blood TCRbeta repertoires that made up the dataset. The repertoires were released in a freely available public database intended as a resource for research on the immune response to SARS-CoV-2. The prospective study material was composed of cDNA or gDNA derived from T cells, B-cell-depleted T cells, or PBMCs. Where available, HLA class I and class II types were obtained from metadata supplied by the sample provider rather than from assay-based typing. Samples were obtained from the ongoing ImmuneRACE study (first 160 participants) and from about 1,300 subjects provided by 6 global collaborators. The research as a whole found: The amount of clinical and demographic metadata varied by source and participant and was provided uncurated.

Whole blood was collected in K2EDTA tubes by collaborating institutions according to the institutions' own protocols. For TCRbeta analysis, collaborators shipped samples in one of three forms: frozen whole blood, isolated PBMCs, or DNA extracted from either of those sample types. The immunoSEQ Assay, a bias-controlled multiplex PCR, was used to amplify TCRbeta CDR3 regions from genomic DNA. The study's processing was this. The number of nucleated cells in each sample was estimated from the amplification of reference gene primers within the assay. To quantify the absolute abundance of each unique TCRbeta CDR3 rearrangement, sequence reads were collapsed and filtered. For each sample, productive Simpson clonality was calculated by taking the square root of Simpson's diversity index across productive rearrangements. TCRdb provides this immuneACCESS table in a form limited to in-frame rearrangements. Some clones are lacking; in checked studies, under half of them reflect an unresolved V gene, and why the rest are absent is not known. V and J calls and clone size are those listed in that table; D and trimming were worked out from the DNA. This sample is represented by 190,000 or so clones; around four fifths of them were singletons. Roughly 2.8% of the sample is taken by the ten largest.

Rearrangement joined TRBV5-4 to TRBJ1-1; the D segment could be TRBD1, given 5 matching bases. The TCR was taken from a woman aged 80 or over with active or convalescent COVID-19. Specimen: peripheral blood. CDR3 reads: CASSWGGGDTEAFF. The sequence in DNA is TGTGCCAGCAGCTGGGGGGGTGGAGACACTGAAGCTTTCTTT.